This TCR beta chain was sequenced for a study of blood T cell repertoires in COVID-19. This clone is a singleton in its sample. In the original workflow: How many nucleated cells were present was estimated from reference gene primer amplification. Some clones are missing from TCRdb's copy, which holds only in-frame ones; the method was immunoSEQ multiplex PCR. Clone size and V and J calls were adopted from that table, with D and trimming inferred from the DNA. The sample has around 200,000 clones, 84% seen once. Per the germline V gene, CDR1 is WSHSY and CDR2 is SAAADI. The junction had 10 bases not matched to a gene; V was cut back by 7 bases and J by 1 base. The CDR3 loop spans 17 amino acids.

The chain recombines TRBV10-2 with TRBJ2-5, with TRBD2 identical over 12 bases. The sequenced sample was peripheral blood. This clonotype was sampled from a human donor in a cohort sampled during active COVID-19. DNA of the CDR3: TGCGCCAGCATCTCTGGACTAGCGGGGAATTTCCAAGAGACCCAGTACTTC. Protein product: CASISGLAGNFQETQYF.